The 10 T cell receptor beta chains in this list originate from one sample, sequenced in a study of breast tumors, draining lymph nodes, adjacent tissues. Each CDR3 protein is one row after TCRdb ran MiXCR on the multiplex PCR reads. This sample carries over 10,000 distinct CDR3 sequences, 40% to 55% of them seen once, and the ten largest clones take about 38%. Source material: tumor-adjacent breast tissue. These receptors all stem from a female donor with breast cancer. Some clones in this sample may be carry-over from other donors' samples.

For this clonotype: The DNA is left out, because the CDR3 cannot be placed on it with certainty; the CDR3 is given as TCRdb lists it. The chain employs TRBV9 and TRBJ2-2; the table's TRBD2 call for D was not verified on the DNA. Inclusive of both ends, the CDR3 amounts to 24 amino acids. Per the germline V gene, CDR1 is SGDLS and CDR2 is YYNGEE. CDR3 region: CASSVGGLLGDEQYFGPGTRELFF.

This clonotype was picked up a small number of times. The chain employs TRBV18 and TRBJ1-1, with a weak D call TRBD1 (5 bases). CDR3 length: 16 amino acids. V shed 3 bases and J shed 5 bases, with 19 bases lying between them. Germline assignment: CDR1 KGHSH and CDR2 LQKENI. CDR3 sequence: CASSPFLLGEGTEAFF. The CDR3 region has the DNA TGTGCCAGCTCACCTTTCCTACTAGGGGAAGGGACTGAAGCTTTCTTT. Combining the CDR3 with reference TRBV18 and TRBJ1-1 gives the whole variable domain NAGVMQNPRHLVRRRGQEARLRCSPMKGHSHVYWYRQLPEEGLKFMVYLQKENIIDESGMPKERFSAEFPKEGPSILRIQQVVRGDSAAYFCASSPFLLGEGTEAFFGQGTRLTVV.

The chain has TRBV12-5 and TRBJ1-3, with D uncertain. The CDR3 contains 15 residues. CDR1 and CDR2 (germline): LGHNT, FRNRAP. V gave up 6 bases and J gave up 0 bases, with 12 bases separating them. CDR3 nucleotide sequence: TGTGCTAGTGGATCCGGTAAGAGCTCTGGAAACACCATATATTTT. It encodes CASGSGKSSGNTIYF.

V gene TRBV25-1 combines with J gene TRBJ1-2; D gene unclear. The CDR3 totals 13 residues. V was cut by 2 bases and J by 3 bases, with 7 bases left in between. The germline CDR1 and CDR2 sequences are MGHDK and SYGVNS. The CDR3 spells CASSEGADYGYTF. In DNA, the CDR3 is TGTGCCAGCAGTGAAGGTGCGGACTATGGCTACACCTTC.

The J gene is TRBJ2-3, the V gene TRBV20-1, with TRBD2 matching over 7 bases. V was pared by 3 bases and J by 4 bases, with 10 bases of the junction left unmatched. The length of the CDR3 is 15 residues. Germline V CDR1 and CDR2: DFQATT, SNEGSKA (reference sequence). The DNA for the CDR3 is TGCAGTGCTAGTGCCCCAGAGCGGGGTCCAGATACGCAGTATTTT. Its protein product is CSASAPERGPDTQYF.

This clonotype was seen ten or more times. CDR3 DNA sequence: TGTGCCAGCAGGTCCGGGACAGTGATCTCTGGAAACACCATATATTTT. Amino acids: CASRSGTVISGNTIYF. The chain is built from TRBV6-1 and TRBJ1-3; 7 positions agree with TRBD1. This CDR3 comprises 16 residues. Germline CDR1 MNHNS, CDR2 SASEGT. The trim removed 6 bases at V and 0 bases at J, leaving 8 bases unmatched.

There are many counts of this clonotype. Given a much more abundant clone one base away, this may be a read error. This chain connects TRBV20-1 to TRBJ2-1; D gene uncertain. From germline, CDR1 is DFQATT and CDR2 SNEGSKA (reference sequence). The CDR3 extends over 14 amino acids. The CDR3 here is CSASTGRKYTEQFF. The CDR3 DNA reads TGCAGTGCTAGTACCGGGCGTAAATACACTGAGCAGTTCTTC.

By share, this clonotype ranks as medium-sized (0.01 to 0.1%). The genes are TRBV7-9 and TRBJ2-5; possibly TRBD2 for D (5 bases). V gave up 1 base and J gave up 7 bases, with 16 bases separating them. Germline V gene sequence: CDR1 SEHNR, CDR2 FQNEAQ (reference sequence). The CDR3 is 15 residues long. The CDR3 DNA reads TGTGCCAGCAGCTTAGAAGGTTCAGGTGGAGGGACCCAGTACTTC. This codes for CASSLEGSGGGTQYF.

In this sample, this clonotype turned up many times. The V and J genes are TRBV5-1 and TRBJ2-3; D is possibly TRBD2 (7 bases). Germline assignment: CDR1 SGHRS and CDR2 YFSETQ. The CDR3 is made up of 16 amino acids. Trimming removed 4 bases at V and 1 base at J, with 16 bases between. CDR3 DNA sequence: TGCGCCAGCAGCACCACAGGGAGGGTTCGCACAGATACGCAGTATTTT. As protein: CASSTTGRVRTDTQYF.

Details on this clonotype: A much larger clone sits a single nucleotide away, making a read error possible. This CDR3 fails to terminate in the conserved phenylalanine or tryptophan, so it likely reflects a read error. The CDR3 sequence is CASSSNYEQYL. The CDR3 nucleotides read TGTGCCAGCAGTTCCAACTACGAGCAGTACCTC. The chain carries TRBV6-5 and TRBJ2-7; D is unclear. V was cut by 4 bases and J by 3 bases, with 4 bases left in between. This CDR3 has 11 residues. Germline-derived CDR1 and CDR2 are MNHEY and SVGAGI.